This TCR beta chain originates from a study of T cells in Graves' hyperthyroidism and ophthalmopathy. The table lists this clonotype with many counts. The CDR3 has 17 residues. Germline V lookup: CDR1 MDHEN, CDR2 SYDVKM. Germline trimming cut 5 bases from V and 3 bases from J; bases unmatched to any gene: 13. RNA transcripts served as the template for amplifying TCR beta CDR3 regions. An initial round of RT-PCR targeting the TCR CDR3 relied on the HTBI primer set. One entry per CDR3 protein, called by TCRdb with MiXCR from the multiplex PCR reads. The repertoire includes under 400,000 distinct CDR3 sequences, less than 15% of them detected once, and 9.2% sits in the top ten.

The sequencing input was blood. The rearrangement joins TRBV28 to TRBJ1-1; 9 bases align to TRBD1. This TCR was recovered from a woman aged 18-30 years with Graves' hyperthyroidism. CDR3 coding DNA: TGTGCCAGCAGTCGACAGGGACAGGGTGAGGTGCACACTGAAGCTTTCTTT. Its translation: CASSRQGQGEVHTEAFF.